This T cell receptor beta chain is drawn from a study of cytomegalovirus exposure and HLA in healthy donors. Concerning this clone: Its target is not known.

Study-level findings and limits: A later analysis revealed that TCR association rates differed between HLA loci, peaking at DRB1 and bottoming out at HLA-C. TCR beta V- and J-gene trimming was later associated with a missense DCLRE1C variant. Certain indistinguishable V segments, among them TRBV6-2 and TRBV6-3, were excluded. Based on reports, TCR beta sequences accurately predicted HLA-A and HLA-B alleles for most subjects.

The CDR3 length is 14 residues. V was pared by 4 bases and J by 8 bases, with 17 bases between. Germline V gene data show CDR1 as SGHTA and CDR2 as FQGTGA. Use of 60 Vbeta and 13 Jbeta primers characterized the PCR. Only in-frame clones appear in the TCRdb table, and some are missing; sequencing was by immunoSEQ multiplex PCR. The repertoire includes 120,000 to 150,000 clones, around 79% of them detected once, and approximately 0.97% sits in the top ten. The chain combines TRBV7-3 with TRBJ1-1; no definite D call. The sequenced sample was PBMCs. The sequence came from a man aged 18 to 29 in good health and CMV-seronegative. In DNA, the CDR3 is TGTGCCAGCAGCTCTGGAGTGACGGGTGGCGAAGCTTTCTTT. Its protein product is CASSSGVTGGEAFF.